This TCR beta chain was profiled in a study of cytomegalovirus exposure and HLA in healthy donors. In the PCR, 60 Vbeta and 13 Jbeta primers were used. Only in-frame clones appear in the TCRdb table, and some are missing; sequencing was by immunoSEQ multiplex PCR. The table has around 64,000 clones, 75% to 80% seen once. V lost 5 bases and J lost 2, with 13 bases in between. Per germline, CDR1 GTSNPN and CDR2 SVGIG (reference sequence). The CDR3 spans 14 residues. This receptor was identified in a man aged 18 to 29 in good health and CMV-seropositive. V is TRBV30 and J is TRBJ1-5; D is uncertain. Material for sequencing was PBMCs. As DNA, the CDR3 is TGTGCCTGGCAAAACGGAGGAGGCAATCAGCCCCAGCATTTT. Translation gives CAWQNGGGNQPQHF. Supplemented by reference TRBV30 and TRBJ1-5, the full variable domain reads SQTIHQWPATLVQPVGSPLSLECTVEGTSNPNLYWYRQAAGRGLQLLFYSVGIGQISSEVPQNLSASRPQDRQFILSSKKLLLSDSGFYLCAWQNGGGNQPQHFGDGTRLSIL.